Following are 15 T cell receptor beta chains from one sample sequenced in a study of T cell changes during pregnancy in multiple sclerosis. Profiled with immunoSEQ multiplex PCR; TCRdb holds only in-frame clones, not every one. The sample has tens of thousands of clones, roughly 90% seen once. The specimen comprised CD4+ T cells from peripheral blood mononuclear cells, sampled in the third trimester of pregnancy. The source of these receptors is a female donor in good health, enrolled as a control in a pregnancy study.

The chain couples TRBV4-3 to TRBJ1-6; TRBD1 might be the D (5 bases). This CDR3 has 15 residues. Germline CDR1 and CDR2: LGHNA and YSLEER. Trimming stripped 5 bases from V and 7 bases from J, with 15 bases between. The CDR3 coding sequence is TGCGCCAGCAGCAACCGCGGGGCAGGCAATTCACCCCTCCACTTT. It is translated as CASSNRGAGNSPLHF.

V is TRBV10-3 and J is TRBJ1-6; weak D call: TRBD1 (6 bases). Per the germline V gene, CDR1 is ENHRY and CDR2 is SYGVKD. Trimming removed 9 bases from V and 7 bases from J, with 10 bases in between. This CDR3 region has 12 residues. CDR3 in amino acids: CAIGTQNSPLHF. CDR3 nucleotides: TGTGCCATTGGGACACAGAATTCACCCCTCCACTTT.

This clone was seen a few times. The CDR3 bases are TGTGCCAGCAGCCAGGGACAAGAGTCACCCCTCCACTTT. This translates into CASSQGQESPLHF. The gene calls are TRBV7-9 and TRBJ1-6; perhaps TRBD1 as D (6 bases). Germline CDR1 and CDR2: SEHNR and FQNEAQ (reference sequence). V shed 5 bases and J shed 10 bases, with 12 bases lying between them. This CDR3 has 13 residues.

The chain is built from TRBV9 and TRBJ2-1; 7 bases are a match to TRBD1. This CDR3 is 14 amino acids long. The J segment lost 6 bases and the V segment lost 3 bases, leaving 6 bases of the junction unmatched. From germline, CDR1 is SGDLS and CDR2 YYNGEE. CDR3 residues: CASSDRDSGNEQFF. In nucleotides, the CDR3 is TGTGCCAGCAGCGACCGGGACAGCGGCAATGAGCAGTTCTTC.

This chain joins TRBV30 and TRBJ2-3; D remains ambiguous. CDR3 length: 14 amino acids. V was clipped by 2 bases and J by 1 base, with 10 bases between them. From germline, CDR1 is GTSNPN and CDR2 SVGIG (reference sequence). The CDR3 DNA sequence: TGTGCCTGGAGTTGGGCAGGCGGCACAGATACGCAGTATTTT. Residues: CAWSWAGGTDTQYF.

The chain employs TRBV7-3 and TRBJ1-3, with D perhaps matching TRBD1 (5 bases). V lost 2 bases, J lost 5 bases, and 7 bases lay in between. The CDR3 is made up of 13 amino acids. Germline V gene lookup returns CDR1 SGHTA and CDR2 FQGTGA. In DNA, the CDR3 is TGTGCCAGCAGCTTAGACAGCAGAAACACCATATATTTT. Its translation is CASSLDSRNTIYF.

DNA of the CDR3: TGTGCCAGCAGCTTGGGTTCAGGGGAAGGTCTCACTGAAGCTTTCTTT. Translating gives CASSLGSGEGLTEAFF. The chain links TRBV5-4 to TRBJ1-1, with D perhaps TRBD1 (6 bases). CDR3 length: 16 residues. Looked up from germline, CDR1 is SGHNT and CDR2 is YYREEE (reference sequence). Trimming pared 0 bases from V and 4 bases from J, leaving 16 bases between.

CDR3 region: CASSLVSSGAYSYEQYF. As DNA, the CDR3 is TGTGCCAGCAGCTTAGTCTCTAGCGGGGCCTACTCCTACGAGCAGTACTTC. The chain carries TRBV7-9 and TRBJ2-7; TRBD2 matches 9 bases. The CDR3 runs 17 residues. J gave up 0 bases and V 1 base, and 7 bases lay outside the gene matches. The V gene's germline CDR1 is SEHNR and CDR2 FQNEAQ (reference sequence).

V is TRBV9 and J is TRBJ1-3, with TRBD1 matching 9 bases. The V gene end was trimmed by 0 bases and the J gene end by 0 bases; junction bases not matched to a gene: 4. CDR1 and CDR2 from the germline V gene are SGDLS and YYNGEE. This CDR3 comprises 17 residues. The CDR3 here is CASSVGDRVHSGNTIYF. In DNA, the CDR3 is TGTGCCAGCAGCGTAGGGGACAGGGTACACTCTGGAAACACCATATATTTT.

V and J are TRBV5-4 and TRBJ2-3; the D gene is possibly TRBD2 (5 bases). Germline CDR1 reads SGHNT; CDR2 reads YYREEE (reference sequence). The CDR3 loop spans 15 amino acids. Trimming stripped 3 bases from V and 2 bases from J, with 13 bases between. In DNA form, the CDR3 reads TGTGCCAGCAGCTCGGAAGGCCTAGCCACAGATACGCAGTATTTT. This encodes CASSSEGLATDTQYF.

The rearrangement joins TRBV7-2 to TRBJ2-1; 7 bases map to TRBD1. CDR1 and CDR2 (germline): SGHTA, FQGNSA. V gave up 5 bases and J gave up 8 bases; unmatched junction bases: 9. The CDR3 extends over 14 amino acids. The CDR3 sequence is CASSPQGRSDEQFF. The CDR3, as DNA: TGTGCCAGCAGCCCACAGGGGCGGTCGGATGAGCAGTTCTTC.

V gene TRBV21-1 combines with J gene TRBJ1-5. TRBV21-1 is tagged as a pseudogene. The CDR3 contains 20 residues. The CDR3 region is CASSKDISGRQAESNQPQHF. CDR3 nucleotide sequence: TGTGCCAGCAGCAAAGACATCAGCGGGAGGCAGGCAGAGAGCAATCAGCCCCAGCATTTT.

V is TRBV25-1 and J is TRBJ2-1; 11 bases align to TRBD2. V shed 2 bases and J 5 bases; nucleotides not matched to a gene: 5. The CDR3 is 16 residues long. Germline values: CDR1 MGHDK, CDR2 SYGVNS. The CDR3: CASSENPGLADNEQFF. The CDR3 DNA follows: TGTGCCAGCAGTGAAAACCCGGGACTAGCGGACAATGAGCAGTTCTTC. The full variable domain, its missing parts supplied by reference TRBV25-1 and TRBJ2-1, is EADIYQTPRYLVIGTGKKITLECSQTMGHDKMYWYQQDPGMELHLIHYSYGVNSTEKGDLSSESTVSRIRTEHFPLTLESARPSHTSQYLCASSENPGLADNEQFFGPGTRLTVL.

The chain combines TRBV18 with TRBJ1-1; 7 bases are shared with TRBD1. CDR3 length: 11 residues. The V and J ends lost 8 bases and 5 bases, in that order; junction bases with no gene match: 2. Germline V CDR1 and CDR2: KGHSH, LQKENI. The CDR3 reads CASTGETEAFF. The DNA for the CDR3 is TGTGCCAGCACAGGGGAAACTGAAGCTTTCTTT. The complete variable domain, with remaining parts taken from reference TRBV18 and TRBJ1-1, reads NAGVMQNPRHLVRRRGQEARLRCSPMKGHSHVYWYRQLPEEGLKFMVYLQKENIIDESGMPKERFSAEFPKEGPSILRIQQVVRGDSAAYFCASTGETEAFFGQGTRLTVV.

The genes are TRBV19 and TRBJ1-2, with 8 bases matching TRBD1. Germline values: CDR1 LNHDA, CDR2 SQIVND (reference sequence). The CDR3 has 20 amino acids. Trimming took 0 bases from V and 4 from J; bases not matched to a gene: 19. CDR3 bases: TGTGCCAGTAGTATAGATCGAGTGGGGCAGGGGGCGACCCCCTCCTATGGCTACACCTTC. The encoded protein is CASSIDRVGQGATPSYGYTF.